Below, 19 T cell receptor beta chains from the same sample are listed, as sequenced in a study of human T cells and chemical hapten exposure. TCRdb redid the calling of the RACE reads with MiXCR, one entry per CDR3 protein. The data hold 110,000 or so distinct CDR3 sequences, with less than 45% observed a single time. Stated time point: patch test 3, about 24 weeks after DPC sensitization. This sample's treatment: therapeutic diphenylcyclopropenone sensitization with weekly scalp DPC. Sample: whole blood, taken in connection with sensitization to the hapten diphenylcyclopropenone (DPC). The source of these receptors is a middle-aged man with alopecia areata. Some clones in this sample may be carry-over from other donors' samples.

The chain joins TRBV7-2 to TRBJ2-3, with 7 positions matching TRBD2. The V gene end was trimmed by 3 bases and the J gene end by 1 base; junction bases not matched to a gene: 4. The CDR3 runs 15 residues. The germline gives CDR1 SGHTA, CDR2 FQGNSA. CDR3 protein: CASSFKRGRTDTQYF. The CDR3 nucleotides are TGTGCCAGCAGCTTTAAGCGGGGCCGCACAGATACGCAGTATTTT.

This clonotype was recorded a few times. CDR3 residues: CASTAGYLYNEQFF. CDR3 sequence (DNA): TGTGCCAGTACAGCGGGATACCTCTACAATGAGCAGTTCTTC. The chain employs TRBV19 and TRBJ2-1; 7 bases map to TRBD2. The germline V gene encodes CDR1 LNHDA and CDR2 SQIVND (reference sequence). V shed 7 bases, J shed 3 bases, and the junction held 6 bases outside the gene matches. The CDR3 covers 14 residues.

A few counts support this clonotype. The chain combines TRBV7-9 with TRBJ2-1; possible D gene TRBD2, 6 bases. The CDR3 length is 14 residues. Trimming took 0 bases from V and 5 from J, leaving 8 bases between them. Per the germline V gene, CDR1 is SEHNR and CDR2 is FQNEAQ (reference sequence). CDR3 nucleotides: TGTGCCAGCAGCTTAGCCCTAGCGAACAATGAGCAGTTCTTC. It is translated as CASSLALANNEQFF.

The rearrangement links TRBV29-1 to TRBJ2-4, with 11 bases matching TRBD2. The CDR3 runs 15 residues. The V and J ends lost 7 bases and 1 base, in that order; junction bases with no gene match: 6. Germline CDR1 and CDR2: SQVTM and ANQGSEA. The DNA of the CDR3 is TGCAGCGCAGCACGGACTAGCGGGGCCAAAAACATTCAGTACTTC. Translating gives CSAARTSGAKNIQYF. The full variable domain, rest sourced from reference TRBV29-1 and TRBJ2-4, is SAVISQKPSRDICQRGTSLTIQCQVDSQVTMMFWYRQQPGQSLTLIATANQGSEATYESGFVIDKFPISRPNLTFSTLTVSNMSPEDSSIYLCSAARTSGAKNIQYFGAGTRLSVL.

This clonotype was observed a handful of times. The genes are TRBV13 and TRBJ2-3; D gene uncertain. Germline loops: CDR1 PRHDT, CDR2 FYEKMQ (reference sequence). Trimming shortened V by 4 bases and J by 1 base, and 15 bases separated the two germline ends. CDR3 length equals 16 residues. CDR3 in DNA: TGTGCCAGCAGCTCCACGGGTCGTTGGGGCACAGATACGCAGTATTTT. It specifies CASSSTGRWGTDTQYF.

The CDR3 is CASSSTVETQYF. In DNA form, the CDR3 reads TGTGCCAGCAGTTCGACAGTAGAGACCCAGTACTTC. The gene calls are TRBV6-2 or TRBV6-3 and TRBJ2-5, with D perhaps TRBD1 (5 bases). The V end lost 4 bases, the J end lost 4 bases, and 7 bases lay between the germline ends. This CDR3 region has 12 residues. Germline V CDR1 and CDR2: MNHEY, SVGEGT.

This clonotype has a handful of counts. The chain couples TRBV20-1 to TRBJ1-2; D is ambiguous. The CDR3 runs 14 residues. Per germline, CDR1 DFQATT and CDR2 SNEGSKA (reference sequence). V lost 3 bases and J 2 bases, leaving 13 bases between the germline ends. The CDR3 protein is CSARGASPNYGYTF. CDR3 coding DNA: TGCAGTGCTAGGGGAGCATCTCCAAACTATGGCTACACCTTC.

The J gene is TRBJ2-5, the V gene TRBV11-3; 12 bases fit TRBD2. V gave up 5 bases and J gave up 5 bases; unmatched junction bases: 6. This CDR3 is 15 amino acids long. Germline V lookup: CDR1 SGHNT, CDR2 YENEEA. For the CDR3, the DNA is TGTGCCAGCAGCCGCGGACTAGCGGGAAGGGAGACCCAGTACTTC. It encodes CASSRGLAGRETQYF.

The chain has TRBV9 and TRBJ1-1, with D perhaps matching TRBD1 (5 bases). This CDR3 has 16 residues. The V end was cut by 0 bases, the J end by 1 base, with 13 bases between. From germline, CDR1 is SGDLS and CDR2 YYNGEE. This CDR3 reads CASSVGPVGRNTEAFF. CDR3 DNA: TGTGCCAGCAGCGTAGGGCCGGTGGGGCGGAACACTGAAGCTTTCTTT.

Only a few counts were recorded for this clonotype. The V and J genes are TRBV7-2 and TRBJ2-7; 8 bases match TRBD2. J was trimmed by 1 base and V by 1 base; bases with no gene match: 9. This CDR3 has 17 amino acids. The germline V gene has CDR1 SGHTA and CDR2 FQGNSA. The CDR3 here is CASSLGPVAGNSYEQYF. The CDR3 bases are TGTGCCAGCAGCTTAGGGCCCGTAGCGGGAAATTCCTACGAGCAGTACTTC.

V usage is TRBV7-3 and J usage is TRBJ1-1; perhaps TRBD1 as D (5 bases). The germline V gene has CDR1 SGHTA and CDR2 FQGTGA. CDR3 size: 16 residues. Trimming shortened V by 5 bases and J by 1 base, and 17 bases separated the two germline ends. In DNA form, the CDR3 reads TGTGCCAGCAGCCCCTTCCAGGGCAGGGAGAACACTGAAGCTTTCTTT. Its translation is CASSPFQGRENTEAFF.

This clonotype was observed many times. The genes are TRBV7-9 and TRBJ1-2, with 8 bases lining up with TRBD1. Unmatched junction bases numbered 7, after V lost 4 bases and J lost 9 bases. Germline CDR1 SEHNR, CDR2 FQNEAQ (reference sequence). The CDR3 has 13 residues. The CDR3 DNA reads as TGTGCCAGCAGCTCTCAGGGGGCCGTAAGCTACACCTTC. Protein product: CASSSQGAVSYTF. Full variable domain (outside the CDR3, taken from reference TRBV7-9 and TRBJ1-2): DTGVSQNPRHKITKRGQNVTFRCDPISEHNRLYWYRQTLGQGPEFLTYFQNEAQLEKSRLLSDRFSAERPKGSFSTLEIQRTEQGDSAMYLCASSSQGAVSYTFGSGTRLTVV.

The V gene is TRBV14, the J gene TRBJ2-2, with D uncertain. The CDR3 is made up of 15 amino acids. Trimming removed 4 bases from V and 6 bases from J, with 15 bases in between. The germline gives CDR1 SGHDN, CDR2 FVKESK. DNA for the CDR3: TGTGCCAGCAGCCGCCGAGGTGCGTTGTCCGGGGAGCTGTTTTTT. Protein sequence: CASSRRGALSGELFF.

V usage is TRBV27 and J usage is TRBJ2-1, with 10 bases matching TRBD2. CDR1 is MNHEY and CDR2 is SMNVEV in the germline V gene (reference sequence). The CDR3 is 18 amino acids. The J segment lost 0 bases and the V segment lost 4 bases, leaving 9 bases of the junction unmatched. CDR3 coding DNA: TGTGCCAGCAGTTCTGGATTAGCGGGAGGAAACTCCTACAATGAGCAGTTCTTC. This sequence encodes CASSSGLAGGNSYNEQFF.

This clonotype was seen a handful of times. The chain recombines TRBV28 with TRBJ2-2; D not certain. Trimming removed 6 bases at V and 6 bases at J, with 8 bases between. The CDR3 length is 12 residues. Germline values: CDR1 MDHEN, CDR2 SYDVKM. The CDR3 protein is CASSLLSGELFF. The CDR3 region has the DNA TGTGCCAGCAGCCTTCTTTCCGGGGAGCTGTTTTTT. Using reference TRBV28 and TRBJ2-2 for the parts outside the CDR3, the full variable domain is DVKVTQSSRYLVKRTGEKVFLECVQDMDHENMFWYRQDPGLGLRLIYFSYDVKMKEKGDIPEGYSVSREKKERFSLILESASTNQTSMYLCASSLLSGELFFGEGSRLTVL.

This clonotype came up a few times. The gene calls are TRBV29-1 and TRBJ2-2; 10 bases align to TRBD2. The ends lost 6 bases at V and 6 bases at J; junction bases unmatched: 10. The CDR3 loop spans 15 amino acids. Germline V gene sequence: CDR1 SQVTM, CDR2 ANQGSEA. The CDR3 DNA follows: TGCAGCGTGACTAGAGCGGGAGGGCGTTCCGGGGAGCTGTTTTTT. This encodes CSVTRAGGRSGELFF.

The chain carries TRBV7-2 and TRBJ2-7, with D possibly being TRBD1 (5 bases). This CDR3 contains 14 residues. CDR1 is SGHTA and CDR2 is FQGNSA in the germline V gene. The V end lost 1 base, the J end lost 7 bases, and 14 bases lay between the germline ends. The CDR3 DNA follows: TGTGCCAGCAGCTTAGTCCAGGGTTTGGGAGAGCAGTACGTC. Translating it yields CASSLVQGLGEQYV.

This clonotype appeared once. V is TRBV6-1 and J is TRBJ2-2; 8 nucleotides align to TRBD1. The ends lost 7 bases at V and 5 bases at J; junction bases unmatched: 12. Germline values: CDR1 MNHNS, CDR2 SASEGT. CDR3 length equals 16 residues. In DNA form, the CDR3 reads TGTGCCAGCAAAAGGACAGGGCCGGCCCAAACCGGGGAGCTGTTTTTT. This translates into CASKRTGPAQTGELFF.

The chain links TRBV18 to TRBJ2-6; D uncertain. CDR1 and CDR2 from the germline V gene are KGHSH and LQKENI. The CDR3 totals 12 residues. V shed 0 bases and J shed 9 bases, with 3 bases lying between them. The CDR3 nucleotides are TGTGCCAGCTCACCACCGGGCAACGTCCTGACTTTC. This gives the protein CASSPPGNVLTF.